Listed below are T cell receptor beta chains from one sample, sequenced in a study of patients and donors after allogeneic stem cell transplantation. MiXCR, applied by TCRdb to the RT-PCR reads, yields one record per CDR3 protein. The sample carries about 16,000 distinct CDR3 sequences, around 29% recorded once. The sample consisted of blood, either unsorted or a sorted T cell fraction (not recorded which). These receptors were collected from a human donor who was either an allogeneic HSCT recipient or a stem cell or donor lymphocyte infusion donor (not recorded which). It is not recorded whose cells these are; they may come from a transplant donor. Each CDR3 is given with its conserved first and last residue. A D gene is named only where the DNA matches it firmly. Expanded clones get a size class; other rows say once, few or many, or leave the size out.

size | D | J | V | DNA | CDR3
NA | NA | TRBJ1-1 | TRBV5-1 | TGCGCCAGCCGGATGAACACTGAAGCTTTCTTT | CASRMNTEAFF
NA | NA | TRBJ1-5 | TRBV5-5 | TGTGCCAGCAGCTTGGTTCCAGGGTATAGTCAGCCCCAGCATTTT | CASSLVPGYSQPQHF
NA | NA | TRBJ1-2 | TRBV7-9 | TGTGCCAGCAGCTTATGGACCTATGGCTACACCTTC | CASSLWTYGYTF
NA | NA | TRBJ1-1 | TRBV7-6 | TGTGCCAGCAGCTTAGCGCGGCAGGGTGGTACTGAAGCTTTCTTT | CASSLARQGGTEAFF
NA | TRBD1 | TRBJ2-1 | TRBV7-9 | TGTGCCAGCAGCAAGACAGGGTTTTTATTGAATGAGCAGTTCTTC | CASSKTGFLLNEQFF
many | NA | TRBJ1-2 | TRBV7-6 | TGTGCCAGCAGCTTAGTCCGGGGGACTGGCTACACCTTC | CASSLVRGTGYTF
NA | TRBD1 | TRBJ1-3 | TRBV6-2/TRBV6-3 | TGTGCCAGCAACCGCGGGACAGTTTCTGGAAACACCATATATTTT | CASNRGTVSGNTIYF
few | TRBD1 | TRBJ1-1 | TRBV15 | TGTGCCACCAGCAGACCTACAGGGGTCGACTTCCTAAACACTGAAGCTTTCTTT | CATSRPTGVDFLNTEAFF
few | NA | TRBJ1-1 | TRBV12-3/TRBV12-4 | TGTGCCAGCAGGGGGATCATGAACACTGAAGCTTTCTTT | CASRGIMNTEAFF
few | TRBD1 | TRBJ1-2 | TRBV3-1 | TGTGCCAGCAGCCAAGGGGGACAGTCGGGCTATGGCTACACCTTC | CASSQGGQSGYGYTF
NA | NA | TRBJ2-5 | TRBV10-3 | TGTGCCACAGGACAGCAAGAGACCCAGTACTTC | CATGQQETQYF
NA | NA | TRBJ1-2 | TRBV28 | TGTGCCAGCAGCCGGAGGTGGAGCGACGCACATGGCTACACCTTC | CASSRRWSDAHGYTF
NA | TRBD2 | TRBJ2-2 | TRBV7-8 | TGTGCCAGCAGCTTGATAGCGGGGGTCGCCGGAAGGGAGCTGTTTTTT | CASSLIAGVAGRELFF
NA | NA | TRBJ1-2 | TRBV15 | TGTGCCACCAGCTGGACCTCCGCCGGGCTTAACTATGGCTACACCTTC | CATSWTSAGLNYGYTF
NA | NA | TRBJ1-1 | TRBV18 | TGTGCCAGCTCACTGGGGCCCATGAACACTGAAGCTTTCTTT | CASSLGPMNTEAFF
few | NA | TRBJ2-5 | TRBV7-2 | TGTGCCAGCAGCGCCGGCGGTCCAGAGACCCAGTACTTC | CASSAGGPETQYF
medium-sized | TRBD1 | TRBJ1-1 | TRBV29-1 | TGCAGCGTCTCTCGGACAGGGGGAGAAGCTTTCTTT | CSVSRTGGEAFF
medium-sized | NA | TRBJ1-1 | TRBV18 | TGTGCCAGCTCACCACAGGGGAGGACTGAAGCTTTCTTT | CASSPQGRTEAFF
few | NA | TRBJ1-6 | TRBV27 | TGTGCCAGCAGGAAAGAGGCGACCTATAATTCACCCCTCCACTTT | CASRKEATYNSPLHF
NA | NA | TRBJ1-6 | TRBV4-1 | TGCGCCAGCAGCCAAGATCGATGGGCAGGATTTAATTCACCCCTCCACTTT | CASSQDRWAGFNSPLHF
NA | NA | TRBJ1-1 | TRBV6-5 | TGTGCCAGCACCAACGGTGGGTGGGGGAGGACTGAAGCTTTCTTT | CASTNGGWGRTEAFF
NA | TRBD1 | TRBJ2-7 | TRBV29-1 | TGCAGCGTCGACAGGGGCGTTGGCTACGAGCAGTACTTC | CSVDRGVGYEQYF
NA | NA | TRBJ1-1 | TRBV28 | TGTGCCAGCAGGGTTTCTCCGGGGAGTCGGACTGAAGCTTTCTTT | CASRVSPGSRTEAFF
few | TRBD1 | TRBJ1-2 | TRBV4-3 | TGCGCCAGCAGCCAGGGGACAGGGGGGGGCTATGGCTACACCTTC | CASSQGTGGGYGYTF
NA | NA | TRBJ2-7 | TRBV5-6 | TGTGCCAGCAGCTTGGGGCAGGACGGCTACGAGCAGTACTTC | CASSLGQDGYEQYF
NA | NA | TRBJ1-2 | TRBV15 | TGTGCCACCAGCAGGACAGGATATGGATATGGCTACACCTTC | CATSRTGYGYGYTF
NA | NA | TRBJ1-5 | TRBV6-1 | TGTGCCAGCACCCAGGGGCGGGACGGGTACAATCAGCCCCAGCATTTT | CASTQGRDGYNQPQHF
NA | NA | TRBJ2-1 | TRBV14 | TGTGCCAGCAGCCAAGGTATCTACAGGGAGTACGGGAATGAGCAGTTCTTC | CASSQGIYREYGNEQFF
NA | NA | TRBJ1-2 | TRBV15 | TGTGCCACCAGCAGAGATCGGAGGAGGAACACCTTC | CATSRDRRRNTF
few | NA | TRBJ1-5 | TRBV2 | TGTGCCAGCAGTGGGGGCCCAAATCAGCCCCAGCATTTT | CASSGGPNQPQHF
NA | TRBD1 | TRBJ1-5 | TRBV15 | TGTGCCACCAGCTCTCGGACAGGCGATCAGCCCCAGCATTTT | CATSSRTGDQPQHF
NA | NA | TRBJ1-2 | TRBV28 | TGTGCCAGCAGTTTAGTGGGACTCTATGGCTACACCTTC | CASSLVGLYGYTF
medium-sized | NA | TRBJ1-1 | TRBV20-1 | TGCACCCCCCCCGAGGGGATGAACACTGAAGCTTTCTTT | CTPPEGMNTEAFF
few | NA | TRBJ1-1 | TRBV7-2 | TGTGCCACCCGCAGATGGGTGAACACTGAAGCTTTCTTT | CATRRWVNTEAFF
NA | NA | TRBJ1-5 | TRBV30 | TGTGCCTGGAGTTTCTCGGGGTTCCATCAGCCCCAGCATTTT | CAWSFSGFHQPQHF
few | TRBD1 | TRBJ1-2 | TRBV7-9 | TGTGCCAGCAGCGAAGACAGGGACATTATCTATGGCTACACCTTC | CASSEDRDIIYGYTF
NA | NA | TRBJ2-6 | TRBV7-9 | TGTGCCAGCAGCTTAGTATCGGGCACCTCAAACGCTGGGGCCAACGTCCTGACTTTC | CASSLVSGTSNAGANVLTF
few | NA | TRBJ1-2 | TRBV20-1 | TGCAGTGTGGCGGTCTATGGCTACACCTTC | CSVAVYGYTF
medium-sized | TRBD1 | TRBJ1-1 | TRBV4-2 | TGTGCCAGCAGCCAGGAGACAGGGAGGAGGACTGAAGCTTTCTTT | CASSQETGRRTEAFF
NA | NA | TRBJ1-5 | TRBV12-3/TRBV12-4 | TGTGCCAGCAGTTTTTTGGCGAAGGGGCAGCCCCAGCATTTT | CASSFLAKGQPQHF